These 18 T cell receptor beta chains were all obtained from the same sample, sequenced in a study of blood T cell repertoires in COVID-19. Assay: immunoSEQ multiplex PCR; the TCRdb copy retains only in-frame clones and omits some. The sample lists approximately 170,000 clones, 84% occurring once. The specimen was peripheral blood. The receptors stem from a man aged 40-49 years who had recovered from COVID-19.

This chain links TRBV7-2 with TRBJ2-4, with D perhaps TRBD2 (6 bases). The CDR3 is made up of 14 amino acids. CDR1 is SGHTA and CDR2 is FQGNSA in the germline V gene. V was clipped by 5 bases and J by 2 bases, with 10 bases between them. CDR3 sequence: CASSLTSSKNIQYF. The CDR3, as DNA: TGTGCCAGCAGCCTAACTAGCTCCAAAAACATTCAGTACTTC.

Of note for this clone: Other nucleotide sequences from this sample produce the same CDR3. The chain uses TRBV30 and TRBJ2-5; D gene unclear. The CDR3 sequence is 11 residues long. The V and J ends lost 3 bases and 3 bases respectively, with 5 bases between them. Germline V gives CDR1 GTSNPN, CDR2 SVGIG (reference sequence). CDR3: CAWRLEETQYF. CDR3 sequence (DNA): TGTGCCTGGAGACTGGAAGAGACCCAGTACTTC. Drawing the rest from reference TRBV30 and TRBJ2-5, the complete variable domain is SQTIHQWPATLVQPVGSPLSLECTVEGTSNPNLYWYRQAAGRGLQLLFYSVGIGQISSEVPQNLSASRPQDRQFILSSKKLLLSDSGFYLCAWRLEETQYFGPGTRLLVL.

V and J are TRBV7-9 and TRBJ2-3; 11 nucleotides match TRBD2. Germline-derived CDR1 and CDR2 are SEHNR and FQNEAQ (reference sequence). V lost 1 base, J lost 7 bases, and 10 bases stayed unmatched. The CDR3 loop spans 17 amino acids. The CDR3 DNA sequence: TGTGCCAGCAGCTTAGTAGGACTCCCTAGCGGGGGGAATACGCAGTATTTT. Translating gives CASSLVGLPSGGNTQYF.

The J gene is TRBJ2-1, the V gene TRBV4-2; D gene ambiguous. V was clipped by 0 bases and J by 10 bases, with 16 bases between them. Germline V gives CDR1 LGHNA, CDR2 YNFKEQ. CDR3 length: 15 residues. The CDR3 reads CASSQDSKSRQEQFF. CDR3 sequence (DNA): TGTGCCAGCAGCCAAGATTCGAAGTCAAGACAAGAGCAGTTCTTC.

V usage is TRBV28 and J usage is TRBJ2-4, with TRBD2 matching 14 bases. The trim removed 6 bases at V and 10 bases at J, leaving 5 bases unmatched. Germline V lookup: CDR1 MDHEN, CDR2 SYDVKM. CDR3 length equals 14 residues. CDR3 loop: CASSPGTSGGIQYF. The DNA for the CDR3 is TGTGCCAGCAGCCCCGGGACTAGCGGGGGAATTCAGTACTTC.

The rearrangement uses TRBV9 and TRBJ1-2; TRBD1 aligns across 9 bases. This CDR3 spans 15 amino acids. V trimming: 0 bases; J trimming: 7 bases; junction bases outside the gene matches: 7. Germline values: CDR1 SGDLS, CDR2 YYNGEE. The CDR3 is CASSVARGTGSGYTF. CDR3 DNA sequence: TGTGCCAGCAGCGTAGCCAGGGGGACAGGGTCTGGCTACACCTTC.

This rearrangement joins TRBV2 to TRBJ2-3, with a weak D call TRBD2 (5 bases). V lost 4 bases and J 4 bases, leaving 9 bases between the germline ends. Looked up from germline, CDR1 is SNHLY and CDR2 is FYNNEI. The CDR3 length is 13 residues. The CDR3 sequence is CASSGEGPDTQYF. CDR3 nucleotides: TGTGCCAGCAGTGGCGAGGGCCCAGATACGCAGTATTTT.

The rearrangement links TRBV4-1 to TRBJ1-2; 12 bases align to TRBD1. The CDR3 is 15 residues long. Germline CDR1 and CDR2: MGHRA and YSYEKL. Germline trimming cut 2 bases from V and 8 bases from J; bases unmatched to any gene: 6. The CDR3 sequence: CASSQPGQGAQGYTF. For the CDR3, the DNA is TGCGCCAGCAGCCAACCGGGACAGGGGGCGCAGGGCTACACCTTC.

The rearrangement joins TRBV27 to TRBJ2-2, with TRBD1 matching 7 bases. This CDR3 spans 19 amino acids. The germline V gene has CDR1 MNHEY and CDR2 SMNVEV (reference sequence). Germline trimming cut 7 bases from V and 1 base from J; bases unmatched to any gene: 18. The CDR3 loop is CASTKLGQFTRGNTGELFF. CDR3 sequence (DNA): TGTGCCAGCACAAAACTGGGACAGTTTACTCGGGGGAACACCGGGGAGCTGTTTTTT.

This clone was found a few times. This chain links TRBV7-9 with TRBJ2-7, with a tentative D call TRBD2 (5 bases). Trimming removed 5 bases from V and 2 bases from J, with 10 bases in between. This CDR3 spans 13 amino acids. Germline CDR1 reads SEHNR; CDR2 reads FQNEAQ (reference sequence). CDR3 in DNA: TGTGCCAGCAGCGCAGAGGGAACCTACGAGCAGTACTTC. Translated, it gives CASSAEGTYEQYF.

This chain links TRBV6-5 with TRBJ2-5; TRBD1 aligns across 10 bases. Germline CDR1 reads MNHEY; CDR2 reads SVGAGI. Trimming cost V 6 bases and J 5 bases; bases outside gene matches: 6. CDR3 length equals 14 residues. CDR3: CASRLTGGVETQYF. CDR3 nucleotide sequence: TGTGCCAGCAGACTGACAGGGGGCGTTGAGACCCAGTACTTC.

This clone was detected only once. The V gene is TRBV7-2, the J gene TRBJ1-5, with 8 bases lining up with TRBD1. CDR1 is SGHTA and CDR2 is FQGNSA in the germline V gene. The length of the CDR3 is 13 residues. V shed 3 bases, J shed 7 bases, and the junction held 2 bases outside the gene matches. The CDR3 DNA sequence: TGTGCCAGCAGCTTCCAGGGGGCCCAGCCCCAGCATTTT. It specifies CASSFQGAQPQHF.

The J gene is TRBJ1-6, the V gene TRBV5-3; no definite D call. TRBV5-3 carries the ORF label, with uncertain function. This CDR3 has 14 residues. V was clipped by 7 bases and J by 0 bases, with 8 bases between them. For the CDR3, the DNA is TGTGCCAGATTAGAGAGCTCCTATAATTCACCCCTCCACTTT. This translates into CARLESSYNSPLHF.

V usage is TRBV3-1 (or the pseudogene TRBV3-2) and J usage is TRBJ2-1; D is ambiguous. CDR3 length: 10 residues. Germline CDR1 reads LGHDT; CDR2 reads YNNKEL (reference sequence). V lost 7 bases, J lost 12 bases, and 10 bases lay in between. The CDR3 here is CASIRSRQFF. The CDR3 coding sequence is TGTGCCAGCATCCGGTCCCGGCAGTTCTTC.

Of note for this clone: Other DNA sequences in this specimen translate into the identical CDR3. The chain combines TRBV9 with TRBJ1-1, with D unresolved. V lost 0 bases and J 0 bases, leaving 6 bases between the germline ends. The CDR3 loop spans 14 amino acids. Germline V lookup: CDR1 SGDLS, CDR2 YYNGEE. The CDR3 is CASSVGALNTEAFF. The DNA for the CDR3 is TGTGCCAGCAGCGTAGGAGCCTTGAACACTGAAGCTTTCTTT.

The chain couples TRBV18 to TRBJ1-1, with 9 bases matching TRBD1. Germline CDR1 KGHSH, CDR2 LQKENI. The CDR3 extends over 13 amino acids. V shed 3 bases, J shed 10 bases, and the junction held 6 bases outside the gene matches. For the CDR3, the DNA is TGTGCCAGCTCACCCTCACAGGGGGCTAGAGCTTTCTTT. This codes for CASSPSQGARAFF.

The chain has TRBV5-6 and TRBJ1-2; D gene uncertain. V dropped 9 bases and J dropped 1 base, with 25 bases sitting between them. The CDR3 consists of 17 residues. The germline V gene has CDR1 SGHDT and CDR2 YYEEEE. CDR3 loop: CATTPLGHHPDNYGYTF. The CDR3 DNA follows: TGTGCCACCACTCCTTTGGGCCATCACCCCGATAACTATGGCTACACCTTC.

The rearrangement joins TRBV5-4 to TRBJ1-6, with 7 bases that match TRBD1. Losses at the gene ends were 2 bases for V and 14 bases for J; bases not matched to a gene: 13. The CDR3 sequence is 15 residues long. CDR1 and CDR2 (germline): SGHNT, YYREEE (reference sequence). The DNA of the CDR3 is TGTGCCAGCAGCTTAAGACAGGGCCGGGAATTGACCCTCCACTTT. Translation: CASSLRQGRELTLHF.